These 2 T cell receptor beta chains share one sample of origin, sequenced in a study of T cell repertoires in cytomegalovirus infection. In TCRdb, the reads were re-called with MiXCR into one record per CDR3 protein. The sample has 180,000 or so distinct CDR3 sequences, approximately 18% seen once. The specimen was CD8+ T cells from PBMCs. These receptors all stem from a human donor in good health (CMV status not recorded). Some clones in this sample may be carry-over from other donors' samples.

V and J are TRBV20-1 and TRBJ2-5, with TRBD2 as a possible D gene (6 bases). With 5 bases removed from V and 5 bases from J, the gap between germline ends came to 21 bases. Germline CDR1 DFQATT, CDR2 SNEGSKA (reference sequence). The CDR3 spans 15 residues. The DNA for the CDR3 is TGCAGTGCTCCGGGGGAGGCAGCGGGTGGGGAGACCCAGTACTTC. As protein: CSAPGEAAGGETQYF.

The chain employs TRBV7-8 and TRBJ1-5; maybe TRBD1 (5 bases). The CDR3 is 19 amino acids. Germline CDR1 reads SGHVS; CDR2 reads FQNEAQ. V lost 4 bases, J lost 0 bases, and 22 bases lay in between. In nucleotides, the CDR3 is TGTGCCAGCAGCTACCAAACAGGTCCCGCCGGTTATAGCAATCAGCCCCAGCATTTT. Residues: CASSYQTGPAGYSNQPQHF. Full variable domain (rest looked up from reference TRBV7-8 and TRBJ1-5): GAGVSQSPRYKVAKRGQDVALRCDPISGHVSLFWYQQALGQGPEFLTYFQNEAQLDKSGLPSDRFFAERPEGSVSTLKIQRTQQEDSAVYLCASSYQTGPAGYSNQPQHFGDGTRLSIL.